This T cell receptor beta chain came from a study of PD-L1 blockade in urothelial cancer. Study in general: Most patients, twenty-five of 29, were males with bladder-origin cancer. Reported median T cell count for blood samples was 140,000 to 150,000.

The CDR3 sequence is 12 residues long. Germline V gives CDR1 MDHEN, CDR2 SYDVKM. The V end was cut by 4 bases, the J end by 7 bases, with 11 bases between. Here immunoSEQ multiplex PCR was the method, and the copy in TCRdb shows in-frame clones only, minus some. The sample includes under 100,000 clones, almost 90% of them seen just once. Time point reported: pretreatment peripheral blood. Pretreatment and on-treatment blood mononuclear cell samples were taken, totaling between 1 and 8 time points per patient. The receptor was isolated from a man in his sixties with urothelial cancer. This sequence joins TRBV28 and TRBJ2-7, with a tentative D call TRBD1 (6 bases). Sample: PBMCs, taken around atezolizumab (anti-PD-L1) treatment. The CDR3 here is CASSSSGTEQYF. As DNA, the CDR3 is TGTGCCAGCAGTTCTTCCGGGACAGAGCAGTACTTC. Drawing the rest from reference TRBV28 and TRBJ2-7, the complete variable domain is DVKVTQSSRYLVKRTGEKVFLECVQDMDHENMFWYRQDPGLGLRLIYFSYDVKMKEKGDIPEGYSVSREKKERFSLILESASTNQTSMYLCASSSSGTEQYFGPGTRLTVT.